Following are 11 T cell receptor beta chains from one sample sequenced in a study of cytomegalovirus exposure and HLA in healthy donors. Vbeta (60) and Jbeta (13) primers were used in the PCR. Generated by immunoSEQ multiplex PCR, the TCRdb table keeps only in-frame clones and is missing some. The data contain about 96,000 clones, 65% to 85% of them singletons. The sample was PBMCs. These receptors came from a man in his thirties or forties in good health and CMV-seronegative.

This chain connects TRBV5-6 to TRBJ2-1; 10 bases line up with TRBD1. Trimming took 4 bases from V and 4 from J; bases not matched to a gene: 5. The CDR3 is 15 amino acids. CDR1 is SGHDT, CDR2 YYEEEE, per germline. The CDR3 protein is CASSLGQGMYNEQFF. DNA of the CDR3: TGTGCCAGCAGCCTGGGACAGGGGATGTACAATGAGCAGTTCTTC.

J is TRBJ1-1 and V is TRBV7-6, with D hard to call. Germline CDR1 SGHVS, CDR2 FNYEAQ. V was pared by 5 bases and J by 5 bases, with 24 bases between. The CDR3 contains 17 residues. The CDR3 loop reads CASSPTYGQGRETEAFF. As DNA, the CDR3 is TGTGCCAGCAGCCCCACCTACGGCCAAGGTCGGGAAACTGAAGCTTTCTTT.

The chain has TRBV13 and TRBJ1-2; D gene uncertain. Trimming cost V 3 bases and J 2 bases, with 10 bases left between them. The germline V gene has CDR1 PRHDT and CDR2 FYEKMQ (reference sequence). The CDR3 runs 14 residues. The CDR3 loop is CASSLERENYGYTF. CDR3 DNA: TGTGCCAGCAGCTTGGAGAGAGAGAACTATGGCTACACCTTC.

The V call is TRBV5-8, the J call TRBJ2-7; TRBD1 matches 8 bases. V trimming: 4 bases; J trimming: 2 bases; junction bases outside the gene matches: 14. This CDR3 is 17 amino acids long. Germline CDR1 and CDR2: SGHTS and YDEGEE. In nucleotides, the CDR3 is TGTGCCAGCAGCGCACTACTTCAGGGGGCCTCAGCCTACGAGCAGTACTTC. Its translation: CASSALLQGASAYEQYF.

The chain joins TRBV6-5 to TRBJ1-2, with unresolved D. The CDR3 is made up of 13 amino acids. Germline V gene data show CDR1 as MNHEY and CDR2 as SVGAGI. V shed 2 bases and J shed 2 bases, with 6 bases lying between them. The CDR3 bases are TGTGCCAGCAGTTACGGAGAAAACTATGGCTACACCTTC. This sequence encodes CASSYGENYGYTF.

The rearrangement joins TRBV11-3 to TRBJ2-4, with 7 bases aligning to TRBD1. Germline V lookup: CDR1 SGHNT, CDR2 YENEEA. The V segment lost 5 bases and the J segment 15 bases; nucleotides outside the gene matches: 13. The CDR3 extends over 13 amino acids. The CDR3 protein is CASSARQGSGVYF. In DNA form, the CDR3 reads TGTGCCAGCAGCGCCCGACAGGGATCGGGTGTGTACTTC. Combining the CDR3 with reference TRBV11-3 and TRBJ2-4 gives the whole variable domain EAGVVQSPRYKIIEKKQPVAFWCNPISGHNTLYWYLQNLGQGPELLIRYENEEAVDDSQLPKDRFSAERLKGVDSTLKIQPAELGDSAVYLCASSARQGSGVYFGAGTRLSVL.

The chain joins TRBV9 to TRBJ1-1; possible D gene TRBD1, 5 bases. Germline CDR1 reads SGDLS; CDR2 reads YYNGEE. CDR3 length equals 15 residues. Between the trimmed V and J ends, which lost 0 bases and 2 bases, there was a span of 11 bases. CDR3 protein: CASSVDGRVNTEAFF. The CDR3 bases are TGTGCCAGCAGCGTAGACGGCAGGGTAAACACTGAAGCTTTCTTT.

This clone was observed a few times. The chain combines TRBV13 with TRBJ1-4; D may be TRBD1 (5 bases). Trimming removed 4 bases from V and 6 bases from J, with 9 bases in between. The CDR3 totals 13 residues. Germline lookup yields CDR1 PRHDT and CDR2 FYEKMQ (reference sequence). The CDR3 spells CASSSRGYEKLFF. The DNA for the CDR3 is TGTGCCAGCAGCTCCCGGGGGTATGAAAAACTGTTTTTT.

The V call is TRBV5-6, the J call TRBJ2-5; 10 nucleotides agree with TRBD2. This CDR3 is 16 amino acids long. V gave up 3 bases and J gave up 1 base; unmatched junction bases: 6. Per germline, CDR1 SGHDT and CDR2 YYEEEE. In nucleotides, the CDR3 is TGTGCCAGCAGCTCCCTAAGCGGGGGGGCCCAAGAGACCCAGTACTTC. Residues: CASSSLSGGAQETQYF.

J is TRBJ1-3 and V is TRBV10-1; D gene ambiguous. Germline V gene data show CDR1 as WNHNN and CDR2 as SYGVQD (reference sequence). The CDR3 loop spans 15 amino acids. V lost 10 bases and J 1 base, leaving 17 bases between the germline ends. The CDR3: CAILGGRLSGNTIYF. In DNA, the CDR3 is TGCGCCATCCTAGGAGGCAGGTTGTCTGGAAACACCATATATTTT.

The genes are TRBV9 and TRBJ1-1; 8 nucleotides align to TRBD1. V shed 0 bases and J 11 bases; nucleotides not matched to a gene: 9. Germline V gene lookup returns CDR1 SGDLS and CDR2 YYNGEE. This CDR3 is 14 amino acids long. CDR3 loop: CASSVDLTGVEAFF. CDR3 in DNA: TGTGCCAGCAGCGTAGATCTGACAGGGGTTGAGGCTTTCTTT.